The 21 T cell receptor beta chains reported below all come from one sample, sequenced in a study of cytomegalovirus exposure and HLA in healthy donors. PCR amplification relied on 60 Vbeta primers (plus 13 Jbeta primers). Assay: immunoSEQ multiplex PCR; the TCRdb copy retains only in-frame clones and omits some. The sample consists of 150,000 to 200,000 clones, around 80% of them appearing once. Sample: PBMCs. All receptors come from a male donor in good health and CMV-seropositive.

The chain couples TRBV4-2 to TRBJ2-7; D gene uncertain. The CDR3 spans 12 residues. V was pared by 3 bases and J by 5 bases, with 8 bases between. Germline loops: CDR1 LGHNA, CDR2 YNFKEQ. The CDR3 reads CASSHRNNEQYF. The CDR3 DNA is TGTGCCAGCAGCCATCGTAACAACGAGCAGTACTTC.

V gene TRBV4-2 combines with J gene TRBJ2-1, with D possibly being TRBD2 (6 bases). The CDR3 runs 16 residues. The V gene lost 1 base and the J gene lost 9 bases, with 19 bases spanning the gap. In germline, CDR1 is LGHNA, CDR2 YNFKEQ. As DNA, the CDR3 is TGTGCCAGCAGCCAAGTACAGGATTTGGGACTCGGTGAGCAGTTCTTC. It yields the protein CASSQVQDLGLGEQFF.

The chain is built from TRBV7-9 and TRBJ2-5, with TRBD1 matching over 8 bases. The J call may be wrong; the DNA end is better matched by TRBJ2-7. The CDR3 consists of 12 residues. Looked up from germline, CDR1 is SEHNR and CDR2 is FQNEAQ (reference sequence). The CDR3 is CASSDRGDEQYF. The CDR3 nucleotides read TGTGCCAGCAGCGACAGGGGTGACGAGCAGTACTTC.

This chain connects TRBV2 to TRBJ2-2; TRBD1 is a possible D gene (6 bases). The CDR3 is 15 residues long. Trimming shortened V by 1 base and J by 4 bases, and 10 bases separated the two germline ends. Germline V gene lookup returns CDR1 SNHLY and CDR2 FYNNEI. CDR3 sequence: CASSEGGQGTGELFF. CDR3 sequence (DNA): TGTGCCAGCAGTGAAGGGGGGCAGGGCACCGGGGAGCTGTTTTTT.

This clone has only one observation. This sequence joins TRBV27 and TRBJ2-7; the D is unclear. Trimming left V 4 bases short and J 1 base short, with 2 bases between. CDR1 is MNHEY, CDR2 SMNVEV, per germline (reference sequence). The CDR3 sequence is 11 residues long. Here the CDR3 DNA reads TGTGCCAGCAGTTCGTCCTACGAGCAGTACTTC. This sequence encodes CASSSSYEQYF.

In this sample, this clone turned up a few times. The chain couples TRBV5-1 to TRBJ2-1, with D perhaps matching TRBD1 (6 bases). V shed 1 base and J shed 8 bases, with 13 bases lying between them. This CDR3 spans 14 amino acids. Germline CDR1 and CDR2: SGHRS and YFSETQ. The CDR3: CASSLTGGGYEQFF. As DNA, the CDR3 is TGCGCCAGCAGCTTGACTGGGGGCGGCTATGAGCAGTTCTTC.

A single count supports this clone. This chain links TRBV6-5 with TRBJ1-1, with TRBD1 as a possible D gene (6 bases). The CDR3 runs 14 residues. Trimming pared 6 bases from V and 2 bases from J, leaving 13 bases between. Germline V gives CDR1 MNHEY, CDR2 SVGAGI. CDR3 region: CASRGVGGNTEAFF. DNA for the CDR3: TGTGCCAGCAGGGGTGTTGGGGGCAACACTGAAGCTTTCTTT.

The chain combines TRBV5-4 with TRBJ2-5; 7 bases are a match to TRBD2. The CDR3 runs to 14 residues. The germline V gene has CDR1 SGHNT and CDR2 YYREEE (reference sequence). Trimming at V came to 3 bases and at J to 7 bases, leaving 9 bases not matched to a gene. CDR3 DNA: TGTGCCAGCAGCTCGGACGTGCGGGAGAGGACCCAGTACTTC. This gives the protein CASSSDVRERTQYF.

The sample holds one count of this clone. V is TRBV6-1 and J is TRBJ1-3; D gene unclear. The CDR3 is made up of 14 amino acids. V dropped 8 bases and J dropped 4 bases, with 15 bases sitting between them. CDR1 is MNHNS, CDR2 SASEGT, per germline. CDR3 region: CASYSLTTGNTIYF. The CDR3 nucleotides read TGTGCCAGCTATTCCCTTACTACAGGAAACACCATATATTTT.

The gene calls are TRBV7-2 and TRBJ2-7, with D perhaps TRBD2 (6 bases). Germline V gene data show CDR1 as SGHTA and CDR2 as FQGNSA. This CDR3 has 15 amino acids. V was shortened by 2 bases and J by 0 bases, with 11 bases between the two germline ends. The CDR3 reads CASSLFGGGSYEQYF. In DNA form, the CDR3 reads TGTGCCAGCAGCTTATTTGGGGGAGGCTCCTACGAGCAGTACTTC.

The chain has TRBV7-3 and TRBJ2-1; a weak D match, TRBD2 (6 bases). The CDR3 extends over 15 amino acids. V was pared by 3 bases and J by 0 bases, with 9 bases between. From germline, CDR1 is SGHTA and CDR2 FQGTGA. CDR3 nucleotides: TGTGCCAGCAGCTTGGACTACAGCTCCTACAATGAGCAGTTCTTC. Translating gives CASSLDYSSYNEQFF.

The chain is built from TRBV9 and TRBJ2-7, with D unclear. Germline CDR1 reads SGDLS; CDR2 reads YYNGEE. The germline V and J ends were trimmed by 0 bases and 4 bases, with 5 bases remaining between them. The CDR3 consists of 12 residues. CDR3 bases: TGTGCCAGCAGCGTAGACCAGTACGAGCAGTACTTC. Its protein product is CASSVDQYEQYF.

For this clone: A junction boundary mismatches the germline segment, possibly from a read error. Other DNA sequences of this sample code for an identical CDR3. V is TRBV2 and J is TRBJ1-2; weak D call: TRBD1 (5 bases). The CDR3 is 14 amino acids. CDR1 SNHLY and CDR2 FYNNEI come from the germline V gene. The CDR3 region is CATRRGNTNYGYTF. As DNA, the CDR3 is TGTGCCACCCGCCGGGGGAACACTAACTATGGCTACACCTTT. The whole variable domain, filled in from reference TRBV2 and TRBJ1-2, reads EPEVTQTPSHQVTQMGQEVILRCVPISNHLYFYWYRQILGQKVEFLVSFYNNEISEKSEIFDDQFSVERPDGSNFTLKIRSTKLEDSAMYFCATRRGNTNYGYTFGSGTRLTVV.

The chain combines TRBV5-3 with TRBJ2-7; D unresolved. TRBV5-3 is known as an ORF, though its function is uncertain. V lost 5 bases, J lost 3 bases, and 6 bases lay in between. The CDR3 has 11 amino acids. The CDR3 bases are TGTGCCAGAAGTTCCCGCTACGAGCAGTACTTC. It yields the protein CARSSRYEQYF.

The rearrangement joins TRBV5-4 to TRBJ2-2, with D possibly TRBD2 on 6 matching bases. The ends were cut back, 8 bases at V and 5 bases at J, with 13 bases in the middle. In germline, CDR1 is SGHNT, CDR2 YYREEE (reference sequence). This CDR3 contains 13 residues. The CDR3, as DNA: TGTGCCAGTACCCGCGGGACGACCGGGGAGCTGTTTTTT. Its protein is CASTRGTTGELFF.

The chain employs TRBV29-1 and TRBJ2-7; a weak D match, TRBD1 (5 bases). The CDR3 extends over 12 amino acids. Trimming stripped 0 bases from V and 6 bases from J, with 9 bases between. Germline V lookup: CDR1 SQVTM, CDR2 ANQGSEA. CDR3 amino acids: CSVEDRGPEQYF. The DNA of the CDR3 is TGCAGCGTTGAAGATAGGGGCCCCGAGCAGTACTTC.

This clone appeared a single time. This chain uses TRBV5-4 with TRBJ2-3; tentative D call: TRBD2 (5 bases). Germline V gives CDR1 SGHNT, CDR2 YYREEE (reference sequence). The CDR3 is 16 residues long. Trimming stripped 4 bases from V and 2 bases from J, with 17 bases between. The CDR3 bases are TGTGCCAGCAGCCCTAGCCGTTCGAGTTTCACAGATACGCAGTATTTT. It translates to CASSPSRSSFTDTQYF.

The sample holds a few counts of this clone. The rearrangement joins TRBV30 to TRBJ2-1; 8 nucleotides agree with TRBD2. V dropped 4 bases and J dropped 4; count of bases not matched to a gene: 9. Germline values: CDR1 GTSNPN, CDR2 SVGIG (reference sequence). The CDR3 has 15 amino acids. This chain's CDR3 is CAWTTLADLYNEQFF. The CDR3 DNA reads as TGTGCCTGGACAACACTAGCGGACCTTTACAATGAGCAGTTCTTC.

There are a few counts of this clone. The chain has TRBV7-8 and TRBJ1-5; D is unresolved. Germline CDR1 and CDR2: SGHVS and FQNEAQ. This CDR3 is built from 13 residues. V was pared by 2 bases and J by 6 bases, with 8 bases between. The DNA of the CDR3 is TGTGCCAGCAGCTTACGGGAAGGTCAGCCCCAGCATTTT. The encoded protein is CASSLREGQPQHF.

V is TRBV14 and J is TRBJ1-5; no reliable D call. V was cut by 4 bases and J by 4 bases, with 8 bases left in between. This CDR3 region has 13 residues. Germline CDR1 and CDR2: SGHDN and FVKESK. CDR3 protein: CASSRRGNQPQHF. Written as DNA, the CDR3 is TGTGCCAGCAGCCGGCGGGGAAATCAGCCCCAGCATTTT.

This rearrangement joins TRBV9 to TRBJ2-3, with a tentative D call TRBD2 (6 bases). Germline values: CDR1 SGDLS, CDR2 YYNGEE. Trimming pared 3 bases from V and 4 bases from J, leaving 15 bases between. CDR3 length: 15 residues. The DNA for the CDR3 is TGTGCCAGCAGCGCAATGGGACGGGAGTCAGATACGCAGTATTTT. Translated: CASSAMGRESDTQYF. Full variable domain (missing parts from reference TRBV9 and TRBJ2-3): DSGVTQTPKHLITATGQRVTLRCSPRSGDLSVYWYQQSLDQGLQFLIQYYNGEERAKGNILERFSAQQFPDLHSELNLSSLELGDSALYFCASSAMGRESDTQYFGPGTRLTVL.